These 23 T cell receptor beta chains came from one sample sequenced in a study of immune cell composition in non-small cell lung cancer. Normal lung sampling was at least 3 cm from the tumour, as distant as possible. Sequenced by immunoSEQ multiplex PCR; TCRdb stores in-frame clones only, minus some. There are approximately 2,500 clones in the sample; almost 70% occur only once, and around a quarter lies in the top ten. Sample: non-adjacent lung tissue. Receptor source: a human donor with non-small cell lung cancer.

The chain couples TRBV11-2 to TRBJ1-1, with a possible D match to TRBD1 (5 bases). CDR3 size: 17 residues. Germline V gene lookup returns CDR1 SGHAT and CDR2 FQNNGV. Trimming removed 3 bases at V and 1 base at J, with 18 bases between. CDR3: CASSFRPLGGPNTEAFF. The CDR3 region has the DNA TGTGCCAGCAGCTTCCGTCCATTGGGGGGTCCGAACACTGAAGCTTTCTTT. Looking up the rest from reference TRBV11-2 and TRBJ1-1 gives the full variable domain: EAGVAQSPRYKIIEKRQSVAFWCNPISGHATLYWYQQILGQGPKLLIQFQNNGVVDDSQLPKDRFSAERLKGVDSTLKIQPAKLEDSAVYLCASSFRPLGGPNTEAFFGQGTRLTVV.

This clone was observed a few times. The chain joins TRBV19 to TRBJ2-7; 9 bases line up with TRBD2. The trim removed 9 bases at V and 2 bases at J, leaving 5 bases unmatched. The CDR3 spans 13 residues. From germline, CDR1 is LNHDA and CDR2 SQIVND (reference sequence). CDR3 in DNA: TGTGCCAGCGCCGGGACTAGCACCTACGAGCAGTACTTC. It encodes CASAGTSTYEQYF.

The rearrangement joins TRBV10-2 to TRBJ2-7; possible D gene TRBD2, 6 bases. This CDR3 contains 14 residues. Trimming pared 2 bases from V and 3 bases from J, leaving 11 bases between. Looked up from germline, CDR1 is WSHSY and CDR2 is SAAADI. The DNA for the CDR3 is TGCGCCAGCAGTGAGGGTAGCGGAATCTACGAGCAGTACTTC. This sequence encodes CASSEGSGIYEQYF.

The CDR3 DNA follows: TGTGCCAGCAGCGGATCCTTCCGGGACAGGGATAGTGAAAAACTGTTTTTT. It encodes CASSGSFRDRDSEKLFF. This chain joins TRBV9 and TRBJ1-4; 9 nucleotides align to TRBD1. Germline V lookup: CDR1 SGDLS, CDR2 YYNGEE. The CDR3 contains 17 residues. Trimming took 3 bases from V and 7 from J; bases not matched to a gene: 13.

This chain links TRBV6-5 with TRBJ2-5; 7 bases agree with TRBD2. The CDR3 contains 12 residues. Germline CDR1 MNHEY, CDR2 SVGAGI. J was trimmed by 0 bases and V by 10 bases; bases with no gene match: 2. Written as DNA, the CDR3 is TGTGCCACCCGGGGGGACCAAGAGACCCAGTACTTC. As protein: CATRGDQETQYF.

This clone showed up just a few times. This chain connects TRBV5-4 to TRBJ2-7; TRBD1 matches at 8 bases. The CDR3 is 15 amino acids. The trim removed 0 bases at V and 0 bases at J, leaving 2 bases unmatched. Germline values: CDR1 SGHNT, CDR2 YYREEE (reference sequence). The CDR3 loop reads CASSLGGQGSYEQYF. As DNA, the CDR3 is TGTGCCAGCAGCTTGGGAGGACAGGGCTCCTACGAGCAGTACTTC.

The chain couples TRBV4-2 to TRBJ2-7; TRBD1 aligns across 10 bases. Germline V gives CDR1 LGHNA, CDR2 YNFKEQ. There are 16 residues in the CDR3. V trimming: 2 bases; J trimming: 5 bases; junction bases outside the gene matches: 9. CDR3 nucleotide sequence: TGTGCCAGCAGCCAATCCAGGACAGGGGGATCGGACGAGCAGTACTTC. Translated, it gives CASSQSRTGGSDEQYF.

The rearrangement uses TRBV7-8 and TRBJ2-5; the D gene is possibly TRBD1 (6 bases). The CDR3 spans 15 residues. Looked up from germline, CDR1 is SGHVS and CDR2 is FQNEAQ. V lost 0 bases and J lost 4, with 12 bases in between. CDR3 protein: CASSLALRGRETQYF. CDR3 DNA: TGTGCCAGCAGCTTAGCGCTCAGGGGAAGAGAGACCCAGTACTTC.

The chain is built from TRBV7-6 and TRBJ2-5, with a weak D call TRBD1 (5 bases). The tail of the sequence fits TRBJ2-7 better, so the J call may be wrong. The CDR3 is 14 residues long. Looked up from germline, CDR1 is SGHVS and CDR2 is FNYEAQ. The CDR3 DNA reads TGTGCCAGCAGCCTAGGACAAACCCGCGACGAGCAGTACTTC. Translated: CASSLGQTRDEQYF.

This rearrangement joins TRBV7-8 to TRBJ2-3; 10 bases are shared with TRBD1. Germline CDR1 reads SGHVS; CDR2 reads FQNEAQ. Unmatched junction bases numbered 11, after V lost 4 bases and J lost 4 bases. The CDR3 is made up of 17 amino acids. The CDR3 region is CASSSPGQGYRADTQYF. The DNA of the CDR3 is TGTGCCAGCAGCTCACCGGGACAGGGGTATCGCGCAGATACGCAGTATTTT.

In DNA form, the CDR3 reads TGTGCCAGCAGATCCCAGGCGGGGGGAAGAGAGCAGTACTTC. Its protein is CASRSQAGGREQYF. The rearrangement links TRBV28 to TRBJ2-7; the match to TRBD2 covers 8 bases. Germline lookup yields CDR1 MDHEN and CDR2 SYDVKM. The CDR3 is 14 amino acids. V trimming: 6 bases; J trimming: 7 bases; junction bases outside the gene matches: 11.

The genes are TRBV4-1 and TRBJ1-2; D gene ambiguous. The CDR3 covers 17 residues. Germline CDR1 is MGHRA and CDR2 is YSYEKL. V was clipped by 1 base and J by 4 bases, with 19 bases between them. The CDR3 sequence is CASSQAIPSSDLYGYTF. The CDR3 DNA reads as TGCGCCAGCAGCCAAGCAATCCCGTCCAGCGACCTCTATGGCTACACCTTC.

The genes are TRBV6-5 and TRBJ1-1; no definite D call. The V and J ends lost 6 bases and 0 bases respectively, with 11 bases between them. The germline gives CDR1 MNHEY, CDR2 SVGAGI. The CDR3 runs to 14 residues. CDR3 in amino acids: CASRRGRMNTEAFF. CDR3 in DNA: TGTGCCAGCAGGCGGGGAAGAATGAACACTGAAGCTTTCTTT.

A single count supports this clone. CDR3 coding DNA: TGTGCCAGCAGTGAAAGGACAGGGGGCGTAGTTGGGGAAAAACTGTTTTTT. It specifies CASSERTGGVVGEKLFF. The V gene is TRBV6-1, the J gene TRBJ1-4; 11 bases fit TRBD1. The V gene end was trimmed by 2 bases and the J gene end by 8 bases; junction bases not matched to a gene: 10. In germline, CDR1 is MNHNS, CDR2 SASEGT. CDR3 length equals 17 residues.

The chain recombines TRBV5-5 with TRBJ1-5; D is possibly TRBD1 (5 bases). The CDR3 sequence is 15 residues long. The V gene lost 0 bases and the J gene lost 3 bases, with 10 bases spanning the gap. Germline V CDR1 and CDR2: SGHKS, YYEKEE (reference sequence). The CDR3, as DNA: TGTGCCAGCAGCTTGGAGGGACTGGACAATCAGCCCCAGCATTTT. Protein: CASSLEGLDNQPQHF.

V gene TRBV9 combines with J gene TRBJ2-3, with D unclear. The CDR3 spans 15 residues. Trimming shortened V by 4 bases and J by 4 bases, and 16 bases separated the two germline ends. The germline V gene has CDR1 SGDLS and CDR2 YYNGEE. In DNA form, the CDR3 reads TGTGCCAGCAGCCCCCCCTTCCCCTCCTCAGATACGCAGTATTTT. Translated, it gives CASSPPFPSSDTQYF. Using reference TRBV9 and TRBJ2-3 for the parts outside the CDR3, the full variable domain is DSGVTQTPKHLITATGQRVTLRCSPRSGDLSVYWYQQSLDQGLQFLIQYYNGEERAKGNILERFSAQQFPDLHSELNLSSLELGDSALYFCASSPPFPSSDTQYFGPGTRLTVL.

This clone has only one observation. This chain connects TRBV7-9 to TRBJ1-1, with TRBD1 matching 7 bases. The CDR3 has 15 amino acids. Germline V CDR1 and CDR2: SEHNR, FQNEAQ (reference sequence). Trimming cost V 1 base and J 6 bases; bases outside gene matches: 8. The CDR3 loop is CASSLGAGGLAEAFF. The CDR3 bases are TGTGCCAGCAGCTTAGGGGCAGGGGGTTTGGCTGAAGCTTTCTTT.

This CDR3 reads CASSQPPNWRGGVYEQYF. The CDR3 coding sequence is TGTGCCAGCAGCCAGCCGCCAAACTGGCGGGGGGGGGTCTACGAGCAGTACTTC. The V and J genes are TRBV7-2 and TRBJ2-7; TRBD2 agrees at 9 bases. V gave up 5 bases and J gave up 3 bases; unmatched junction bases: 17. Germline CDR1 is SGHTA and CDR2 is FQGNSA. This CDR3 contains 18 residues.

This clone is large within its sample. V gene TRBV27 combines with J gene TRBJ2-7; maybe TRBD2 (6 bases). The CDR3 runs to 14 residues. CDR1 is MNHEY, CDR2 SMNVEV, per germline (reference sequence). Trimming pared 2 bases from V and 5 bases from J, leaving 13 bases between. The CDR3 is CASSLGKGLHEQYF. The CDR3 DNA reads TGTGCCAGCAGTTTAGGAAAGGGACTTCACGAGCAGTACTTC.

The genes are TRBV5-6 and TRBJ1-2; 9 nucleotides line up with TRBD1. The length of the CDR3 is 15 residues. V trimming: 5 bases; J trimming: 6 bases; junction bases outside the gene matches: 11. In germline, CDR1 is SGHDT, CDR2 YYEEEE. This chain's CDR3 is CASRQGTGLNHGYTF. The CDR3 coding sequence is TGTGCCAGCAGACAGGGGACAGGGTTGAATCATGGCTACACCTTC.

The chain's CDR3 is CASSTGGRNEQFF. The CDR3 DNA is TGTGCCAGCAGCACGGGGGGGAGGAATGAGCAGTTCTTC. The rearrangement links TRBV7-9 to TRBJ2-1, with TRBD2 identical over 8 bases. Germline CDR1 reads SEHNR; CDR2 reads FQNEAQ (reference sequence). The CDR3 loop spans 13 amino acids. V lost 5 bases and J lost 7; bases outside the gene matches: 4.

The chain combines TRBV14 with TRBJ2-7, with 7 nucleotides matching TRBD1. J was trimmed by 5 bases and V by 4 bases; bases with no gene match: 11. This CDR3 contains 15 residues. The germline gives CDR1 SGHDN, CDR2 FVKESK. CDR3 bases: TGTGCCAGCAGCCCTCTAAGGGGGCGCTTAAACGAGCAGTACTTC. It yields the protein CASSPLRGRLNEQYF.

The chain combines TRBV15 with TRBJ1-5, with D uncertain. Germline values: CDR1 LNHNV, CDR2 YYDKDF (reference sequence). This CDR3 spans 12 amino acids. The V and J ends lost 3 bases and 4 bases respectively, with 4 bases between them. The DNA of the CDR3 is TGTGCCACCAGCAGCCTTAATCAGCCCCAGCATTTT. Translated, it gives CATSSLNQPQHF.